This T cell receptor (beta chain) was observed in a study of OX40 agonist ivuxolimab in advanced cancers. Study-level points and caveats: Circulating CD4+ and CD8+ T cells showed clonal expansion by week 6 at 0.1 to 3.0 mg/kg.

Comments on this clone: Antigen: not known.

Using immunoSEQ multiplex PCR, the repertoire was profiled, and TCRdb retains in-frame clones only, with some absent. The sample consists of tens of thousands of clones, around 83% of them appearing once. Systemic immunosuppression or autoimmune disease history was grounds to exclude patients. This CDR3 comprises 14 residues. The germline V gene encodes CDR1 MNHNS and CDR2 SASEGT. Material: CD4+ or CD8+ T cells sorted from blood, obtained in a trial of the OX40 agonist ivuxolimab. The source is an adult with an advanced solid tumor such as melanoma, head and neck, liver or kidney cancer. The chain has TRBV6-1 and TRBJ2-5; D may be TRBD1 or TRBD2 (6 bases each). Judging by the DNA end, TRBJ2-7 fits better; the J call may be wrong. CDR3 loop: CASSEVGGGYEQYF. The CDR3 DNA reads TGTGCCAGCAGTGAAGTAGGGGGAGGTTACGAGCAGTACTTC.